This T cell receptor beta chain was found in a study of OX40 agonist ivuxolimab in advanced cancers. The overall study: As their treatment, patients were administered ivuxolimab, an agonistic anti-OX40 (CD134) antibody. Subjects had a mean age of around 60 years, with a range of roughly 23 to 80; less than 90% were male. Earlier anti-PD-1, anti-PD-L1 or anti-CTLA-4 therapy was permitted; 40% had received some.

Study-level results: The study found that CD8+ T cells averaged more expanded clones than CD4+.

Repertoires were generated with immunoSEQ multiplex PCR, while TCRdb's copy carries only in-frame clones and drops some. The sample has about 66,000 clones; approximately 87% are singletons. Details on this clone: Its cognate antigen is unknown.

V dropped 5 bases and J dropped 3; count of bases not matched to a gene: 8. CDR3 length: 15 amino acids. Germline values: CDR1 SNHLY, CDR2 FYNNEI. The receptor was isolated from an adult with an advanced solid tumor such as melanoma, head and neck, liver or kidney cancer. The genes are TRBV2 and TRBJ1-1; 8 bases align to TRBD1. The material was CD4+ or CD8+ T cells sorted from blood, obtained in a trial of the OX40 agonist ivuxolimab. Here the CDR3 DNA reads TGTGCCAGCAGTAAGGACAGGGCCGGGGACACTGAAGCTTTCTTT. Amino acids: CASSKDRAGDTEAFF.